In this sample, the clone carrying this T cell receptor beta chain turned up once. This record belongs to a study of blood T cell repertoires in COVID-19. Study-level information: PBMCs, B-cell-depleted T cells, or T cells provided the cDNA or gDNA that made up the material.

V was trimmed by 5 bases and J by 8 bases, leaving 18 bases between them. The CDR3 runs 14 residues. Germline V gives CDR1 LGHDT, CDR2 YNNKEL (reference sequence). In the study's own analysis: Amplified reference gene primers provided the basis for estimating nucleated cell counts. The repertoire was sequenced with immunoSEQ multiplex PCR; TCRdb's copy has only in-frame clones and lacks some. V, J and clone size are taken as reported in that table, and D and trimming were inferred from the DNA itself. The sample holds 380,000 or so clones, roughly 90% seen once. The sequence was collected from a man aged 35-49 years with acute or convalescent COVID-19. The specimen sequenced was peripheral blood. The rearrangement joins TRBV3-1 (or the pseudogene TRBV3-2) to TRBJ1-2; D uncertain. CDR3 nucleotide sequence: TGTGCCAGCAGCAACAACCTCGGCGGTGGCGGCTACACCTTC. Translating it yields CASSNNLGGGGYTF.